This passage covers 4 T cell receptor beta chains from one sample sequenced in a study of OX40 agonist ivuxolimab in advanced cancers. The repertoire was sequenced with immunoSEQ multiplex PCR; TCRdb's copy has only in-frame clones and lacks some. The table includes approximately 53,000 clones, approximately 95% detected once. This specimen was CD4+ or CD8+ T cells sorted from blood, taken in a trial of the OX40 agonist ivuxolimab. The receptors derive from an adult with an advanced solid tumor such as melanoma, head and neck, liver or kidney cancer.

V and J are TRBV9 and TRBJ2-5; D perhaps matches TRBD2 (5 bases). Germline V gene lookup returns CDR1 SGDLS and CDR2 YYNGEE. The CDR3 length is 14 residues. V lost 3 bases, J lost 3 bases, and 12 bases lay in between. CDR3 nucleotides: TGTGCCAGCAGCGCTTCTGACGGGAAAGAGACCCAGTACTTC. Amino acids: CASSASDGKETQYF.

Regarding this clone: At one end, the junction sequence differs from germline, possibly due to a read error. The chain's CDR3 is CATSGEGTLGTQYF. In DNA, the CDR3 is TGTGCCACCAGCGGAGAGGGGACATTAGGTACGCAGTATTTT. The rearrangement joins TRBV15 to TRBJ2-3, with D tentatively TRBD1 (6 bases). CDR3 length equals 14 residues. The germline V gene encodes CDR1 LNHNV and CDR2 YYDKDF (reference sequence).

The chain combines TRBV27 with TRBJ2-2; D might be TRBD2 (6 bases). Deletions cut 8 bases from V and 4 bases from J, with 20 bases between. This CDR3 has 16 amino acids. In germline, CDR1 is MNHEY, CDR2 SMNVEV (reference sequence). CDR3 loop: CASCAGILRGTGELFF. CDR3 bases: TGTGCCAGCTGTGCGGGAATCCTTAGGGGCACCGGGGAGCTGTTTTTT.

The chain combines TRBV19 with TRBJ2-7, with 8 bases that match TRBD2. This CDR3 has 13 residues. CDR1 and CDR2 from the germline V gene are LNHDA and SQIVND (reference sequence). V was pared by 5 bases and J by 2 bases, with 2 bases of the junction left unmatched. This chain's CDR3 is CASSSGLAYEQYF. For the CDR3, the DNA is TGTGCCAGTAGTTCGGGACTAGCCTACGAGCAGTACTTC.